The T cell receptor beta chain described here comes from a study of blood T cell repertoires in COVID-19. This clone was picked up a small number of times. Some clones are missing from TCRdb's copy, which holds only in-frame ones; the method was immunoSEQ multiplex PCR. Of about 350,000 clones listed, about 91% are singletons. The TCR sequence derives from a man in his thirties or forties with COVID-19, enrolled during active disease. Sequenced: peripheral blood.

The CDR3 loop reads CASSQTLTTGELFF. The CDR3 DNA reads TGCGCCAGCAGCCAAACTCTTACCACCGGGGAGCTGTTTTTT. The chain employs TRBV4-3 and TRBJ2-2, with D unresolved. There are 14 residues in the CDR3. Looked up from germline, CDR1 is LGHNA and CDR2 is YSLEER. V was clipped by 2 bases and J by 4 bases, with 8 bases between them.